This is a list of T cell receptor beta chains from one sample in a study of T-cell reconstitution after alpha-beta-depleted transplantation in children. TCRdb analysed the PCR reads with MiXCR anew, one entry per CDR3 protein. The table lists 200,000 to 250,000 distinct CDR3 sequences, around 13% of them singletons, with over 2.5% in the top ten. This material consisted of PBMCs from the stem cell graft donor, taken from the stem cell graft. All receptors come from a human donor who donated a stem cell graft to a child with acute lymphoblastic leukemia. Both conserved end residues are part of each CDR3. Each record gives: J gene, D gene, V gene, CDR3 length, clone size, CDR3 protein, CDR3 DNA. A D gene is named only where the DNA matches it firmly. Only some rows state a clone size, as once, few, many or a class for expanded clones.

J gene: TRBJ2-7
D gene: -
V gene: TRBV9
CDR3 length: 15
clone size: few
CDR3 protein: CASSLRGSATYEQYF
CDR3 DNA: TGTGCCAGCAGCCTCCGCGGTAGCGCAACCTACGAGCAGTACTTC

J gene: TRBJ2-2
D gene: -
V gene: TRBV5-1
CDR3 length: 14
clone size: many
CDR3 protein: CASSKGPNTGELFF
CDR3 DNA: TGCGCCAGCAGCAAGGGACCCAACACCGGGGAGCTGTTTTTT

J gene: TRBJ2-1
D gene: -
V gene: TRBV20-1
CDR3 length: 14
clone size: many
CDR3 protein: CSARTVSSYNEQFF
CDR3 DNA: TGCAGTGCTCGGACGGTGAGCTCCTACAATGAGCAGTTCTTC

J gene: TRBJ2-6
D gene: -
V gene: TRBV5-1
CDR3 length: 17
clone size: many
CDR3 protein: CASSLDTGSSGANVLTF
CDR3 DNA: TGCGCCAGCAGCTTGGACACAGGGAGCTCTGGGGCCAACGTCCTGACTTTC

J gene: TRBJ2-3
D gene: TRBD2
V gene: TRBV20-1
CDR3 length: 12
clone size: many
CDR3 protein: CSLAGDKDTQYF
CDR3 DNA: TGCAGTTTAGCGGGAGATAAAGATACGCAGTATTTT

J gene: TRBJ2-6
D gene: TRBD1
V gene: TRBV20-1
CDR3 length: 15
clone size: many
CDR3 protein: CSAIHRGPGANVLTF
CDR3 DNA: TGCAGCGCCATTCACAGGGGGCCTGGGGCCAACGTCCTGACTTTC

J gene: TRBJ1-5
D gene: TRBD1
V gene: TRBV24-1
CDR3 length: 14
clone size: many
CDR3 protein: CATSHEGTDQPQHF
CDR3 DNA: TGTGCCACCAGTCATGAAGGGACAGATCAGCCCCAGCATTTT

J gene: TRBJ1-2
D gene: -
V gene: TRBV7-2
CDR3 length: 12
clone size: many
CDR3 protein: CASSLDNDGYTF
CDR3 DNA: TGTGCCAGCAGCTTAGATAACGATGGCTACACCTTC

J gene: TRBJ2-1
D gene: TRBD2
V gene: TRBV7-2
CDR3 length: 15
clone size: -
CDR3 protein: CASSLGGRALNEQFF
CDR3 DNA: TGTGCCAGCAGCTTAGGCGGGAGGGCCTTAAATGAGCAGTTCTTC

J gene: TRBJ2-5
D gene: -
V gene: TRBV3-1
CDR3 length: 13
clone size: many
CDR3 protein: CASSSYGRETQYF
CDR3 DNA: TGTGCCAGCAGCTCTTATGGGCGCGAGACCCAGTACTTC

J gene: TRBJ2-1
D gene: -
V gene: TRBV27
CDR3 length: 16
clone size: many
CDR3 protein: CASSLPLGGGQNEQFF
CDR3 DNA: TGTGCCAGCAGTTTGCCTCTGGGGGGGGGCCAAAATGAGCAGTTCTTC

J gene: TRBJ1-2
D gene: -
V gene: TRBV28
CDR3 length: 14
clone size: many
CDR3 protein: CASLKPPSFYGYTF
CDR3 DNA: TGTGCCAGCCTTAAGCCACCTTCATTCTATGGCTACACCTTC

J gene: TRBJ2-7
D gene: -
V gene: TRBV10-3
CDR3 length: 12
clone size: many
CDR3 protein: CAISQITYEQYF
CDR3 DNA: TGTGCCATCAGTCAAATCACCTACGAGCAGTACTTC

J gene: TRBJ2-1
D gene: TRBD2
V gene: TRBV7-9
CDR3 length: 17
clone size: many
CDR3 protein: CASSLPSGRIAYNEQFF
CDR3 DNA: TGTGCCAGCAGCTTACCTAGCGGGAGGATCGCCTACAATGAGCAGTTCTTC

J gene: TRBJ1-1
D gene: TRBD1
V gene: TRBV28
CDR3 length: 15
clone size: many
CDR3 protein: CASSQPLGTADEAFF
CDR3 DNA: TGTGCCAGCAGTCAACCCCTAGGGACAGCGGATGAAGCTTTCTTT

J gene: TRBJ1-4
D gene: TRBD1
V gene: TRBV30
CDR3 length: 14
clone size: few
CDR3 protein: CAWSVQGAGEKLFF
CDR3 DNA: TGTGCCTGGAGTGTCCAGGGGGCCGGTGAAAAACTGTTTTTT

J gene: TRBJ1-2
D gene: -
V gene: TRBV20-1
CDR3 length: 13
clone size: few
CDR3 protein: CSARVLDNYGYTF
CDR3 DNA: TGCAGTGCTAGAGTTCTGGATAACTATGGCTACACCTTC

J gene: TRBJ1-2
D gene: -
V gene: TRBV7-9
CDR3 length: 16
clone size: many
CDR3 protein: CASSFSGGNSNYGYTF
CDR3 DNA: TGTGCCAGCAGCTTTTCCGGCGGAAACTCTAACTATGGCTACACCTTC

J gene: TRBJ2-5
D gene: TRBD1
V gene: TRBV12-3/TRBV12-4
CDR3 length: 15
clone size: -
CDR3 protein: CASRPGQGSQETQYF
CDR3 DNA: TGTGCCAGCAGGCCGGGACAGGGGAGTCAAGAGACCCAGTACTTC

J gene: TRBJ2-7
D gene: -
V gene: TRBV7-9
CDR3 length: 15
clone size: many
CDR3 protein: CASSPAIGQPYEQYF
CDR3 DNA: TGTGCCAGCAGCCCCGCTATAGGCCAACCCTACGAGCAGTACTTC

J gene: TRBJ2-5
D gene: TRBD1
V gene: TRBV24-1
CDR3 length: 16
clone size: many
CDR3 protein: CATSDKTGGKRETQYF
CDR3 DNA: TGTGCCACCAGTGATAAAACAGGGGGCAAGAGAGAGACCCAGTACTTC

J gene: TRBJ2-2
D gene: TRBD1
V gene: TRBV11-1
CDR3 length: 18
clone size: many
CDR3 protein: CASSPGQGLTANTGELFF
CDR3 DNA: TGTGCCAGCAGCCCTGGACAGGGTTTGACCGCGAACACCGGGGAGCTGTTTTTT

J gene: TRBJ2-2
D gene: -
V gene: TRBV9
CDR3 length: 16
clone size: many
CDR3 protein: CASSSPRYRVTGELFF
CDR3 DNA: TGTGCCAGCAGCTCCCCGCGATACAGGGTCACCGGGGAGCTGTTTTTT

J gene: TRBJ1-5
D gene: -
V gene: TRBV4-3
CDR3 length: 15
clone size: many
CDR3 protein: CASSQGTGLRQPQHF
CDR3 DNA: TGCGCCAGCAGCCAAGGAACAGGGCTTCGGCAGCCCCAGCATTTT

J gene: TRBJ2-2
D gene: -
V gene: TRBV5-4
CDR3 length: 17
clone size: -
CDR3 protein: CASSLDPRGASTGELFF
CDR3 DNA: TGTGCCAGCAGCTTGGATCCTCGGGGGGCAAGCACCGGGGAGCTGTTTTTT

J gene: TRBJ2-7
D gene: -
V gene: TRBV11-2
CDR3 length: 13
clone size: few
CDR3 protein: CATRLGINYEQYF
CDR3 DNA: TGTGCCACCCGCTTGGGGATAAACTACGAGCAGTACTTC

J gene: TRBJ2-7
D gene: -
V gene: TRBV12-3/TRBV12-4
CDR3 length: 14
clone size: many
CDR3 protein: CASSGDPKGYEQYF
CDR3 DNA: TGTGCCAGCAGTGGGGACCCCAAAGGCTACGAGCAGTACTTC

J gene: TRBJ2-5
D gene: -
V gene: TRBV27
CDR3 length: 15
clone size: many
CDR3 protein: CASSLYAISGETQYF
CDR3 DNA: TGTGCCAGCAGTTTATATGCTATCTCGGGGGAGACCCAGTACTTC

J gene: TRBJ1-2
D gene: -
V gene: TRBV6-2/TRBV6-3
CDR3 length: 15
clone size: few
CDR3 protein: CASSYASRTNYGYTF
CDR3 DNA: TGTGCCAGCAGTTACGCGAGTCGGACTAACTATGGCTACACCTTC

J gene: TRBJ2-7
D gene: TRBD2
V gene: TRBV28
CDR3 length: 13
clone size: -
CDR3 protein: CASGSGRDYEQYF
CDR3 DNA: TGTGCCAGCGGGTCAGGGAGGGACTACGAGCAGTACTTC

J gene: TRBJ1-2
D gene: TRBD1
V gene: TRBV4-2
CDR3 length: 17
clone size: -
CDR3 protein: CASSRDGFRGVNYGYTF
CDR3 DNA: TGTGCCAGCAGCCGAGACGGGTTCAGGGGGGTTAACTATGGCTACACCTTC

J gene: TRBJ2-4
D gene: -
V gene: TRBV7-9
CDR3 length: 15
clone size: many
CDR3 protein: CASSSTSTHGNIQYF
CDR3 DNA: TGTGCCAGCAGCTCTACTAGTACCCACGGGAACATTCAGTACTTC

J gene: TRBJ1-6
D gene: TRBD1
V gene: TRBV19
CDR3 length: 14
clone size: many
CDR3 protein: CASSEGQGASPLHF
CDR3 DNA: TGTGCCAGTAGTGAGGGACAGGGCGCATCACCCCTCCACTTT

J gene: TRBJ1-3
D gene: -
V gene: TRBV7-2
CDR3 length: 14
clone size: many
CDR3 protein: CASSLDGFLDTIYF
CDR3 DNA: TGTGCCAGCAGCTTAGATGGGTTTTTGGACACCATATATTTT

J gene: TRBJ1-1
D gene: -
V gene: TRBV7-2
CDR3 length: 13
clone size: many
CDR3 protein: CASSWGENTEAFF
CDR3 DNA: TGTGCCAGCAGCTGGGGGGAGAACACTGAAGCTTTCTTT

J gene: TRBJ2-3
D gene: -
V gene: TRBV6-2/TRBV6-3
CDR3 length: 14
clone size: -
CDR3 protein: CASRPPTITDTQYF
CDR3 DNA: TGTGCCAGCAGACCGCCGACTATCACAGATACGCAGTATTTT

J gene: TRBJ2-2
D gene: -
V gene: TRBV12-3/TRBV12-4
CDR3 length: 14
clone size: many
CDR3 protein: CASSLDRYTGELFF
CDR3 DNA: TGTGCCAGCAGTTTAGACAGATACACCGGGGAGCTGTTTTTT

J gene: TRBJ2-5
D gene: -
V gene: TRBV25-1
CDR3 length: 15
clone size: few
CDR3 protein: CASRDSQGLQETQYF
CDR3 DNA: TGTGCCAGCAGGGACAGTCAAGGACTTCAAGAGACCCAGTACTTC

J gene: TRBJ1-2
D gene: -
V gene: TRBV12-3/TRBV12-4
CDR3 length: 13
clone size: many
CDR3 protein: CASRQWNNYGYTF
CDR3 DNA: TGTGCCAGCAGACAGTGGAATAACTATGGCTACACCTTC

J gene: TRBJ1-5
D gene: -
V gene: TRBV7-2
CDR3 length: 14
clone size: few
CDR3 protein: CASSFAEGNQPQHF
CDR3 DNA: TGTGCCAGCAGCTTTGCAGAGGGCAATCAGCCCCAGCATTTT